What follows are 5 T cell receptor beta chains derived from one specimen sequenced in a study of blood T cell repertoires in COVID-19. The protocol was immunoSEQ multiplex PCR, while the TCRdb copy is restricted to in-frame clones and leaves out a portion. The data show about 420,000 clones, 85% to 90% seen once. Sequenced sample: peripheral blood. All receptors derive from a man aged 18 to 29 with COVID-19, enrolled during active disease.

The J gene is TRBJ2-1, the V gene TRBV19, with 8 bases identical to TRBD2. With 5 bases clipped from V and 5 bases from J, the junction kept 11 bases outside the gene matches. Germline CDR1 reads LNHDA; CDR2 reads SQIVND (reference sequence). The CDR3 sequence is 16 residues long. The CDR3 sequence is CASSPLFREGNNEQFF. The CDR3, as DNA: TGTGCCAGTAGTCCCCTTTTCCGGGAGGGAAACAATGAGCAGTTCTTC.

About this clone: Other DNA sequences of this sample code for an identical CDR3. The chain joins TRBV9 to TRBJ2-7; 9 nucleotides align to TRBD2. Germline CDR1 is SGDLS and CDR2 is YYNGEE. The CDR3 extends over 14 amino acids. The J segment lost 2 bases and the V segment lost 5 bases, leaving 5 bases of the junction unmatched. CDR3 nucleotides: TGTGCCAGCAGTCTGGCGGGAGGGCCCTACGAGCAGTACTTC. Its protein is CASSLAGGPYEQYF.

V usage is TRBV28 and J usage is TRBJ1-6; TRBD1 aligns across 8 bases. This CDR3 spans 12 amino acids. V shed 5 bases, J shed 11 bases, and the junction held 2 bases outside the gene matches. In germline, CDR1 is MDHEN, CDR2 SYDVKM. The CDR3 sequence: CASSGQGTPLHF. Written as DNA, the CDR3 is TGTGCCAGCAGTGGACAGGGTACACCCCTCCACTTT. The variable domain in full, with the rest retrieved from reference TRBV28 and TRBJ1-6, is DVKVTQSSRYLVKRTGEKVFLECVQDMDHENMFWYRQDPGLGLRLIYFSYDVKMKEKGDIPEGYSVSREKKERFSLILESASTNQTSMYLCASSGQGTPLHFGNGTRLTVT.

This clone came up once. The chain joins TRBV7-9 to TRBJ2-1; D gene ambiguous. The CDR3 is 16 amino acids. Germline CDR1 and CDR2: SEHNR and FQNEAQ (reference sequence). The V end lost 3 bases, the J end lost 6 bases, and 18 bases lay between the germline ends. CDR3 amino acids: CASSLSPDRGVNEQFF. DNA of the CDR3: TGTGCCAGCAGCTTGAGTCCAGATAGAGGTGTCAATGAGCAGTTCTTC.

V gene TRBV21-1 combines with J gene TRBJ1-5. TRBV21-1 constitutes a pseudogene. The CDR3 is made up of 18 amino acids. CDR3 DNA sequence: TGTGCCAGCAGCTTCGGTAAATGGGTGGAGCCGTGGAATCAGCCCCAGCATTTT. Protein product: CASSFGKWVEPWNQPQHF.